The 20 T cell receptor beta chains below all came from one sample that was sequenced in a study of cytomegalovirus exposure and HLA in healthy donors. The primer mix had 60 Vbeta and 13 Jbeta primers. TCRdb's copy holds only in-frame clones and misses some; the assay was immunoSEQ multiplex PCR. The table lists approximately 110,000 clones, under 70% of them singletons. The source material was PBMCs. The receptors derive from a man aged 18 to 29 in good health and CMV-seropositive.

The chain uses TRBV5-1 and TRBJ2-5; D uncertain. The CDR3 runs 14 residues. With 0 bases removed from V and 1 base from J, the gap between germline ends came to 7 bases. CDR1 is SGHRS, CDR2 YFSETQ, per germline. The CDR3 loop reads CASSLGQVQETQYF. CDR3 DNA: TGCGCCAGCAGCTTGGGTCAGGTCCAAGAGACCCAGTACTTC.

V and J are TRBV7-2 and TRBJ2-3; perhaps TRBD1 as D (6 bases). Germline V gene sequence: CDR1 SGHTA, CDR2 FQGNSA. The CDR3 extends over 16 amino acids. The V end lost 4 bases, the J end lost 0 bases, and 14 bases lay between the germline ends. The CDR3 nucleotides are TGTGCCAGCAGCTCCTTGGGGGACACTAGCACAGATACGCAGTATTTT. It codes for CASSSLGDTSTDTQYF.

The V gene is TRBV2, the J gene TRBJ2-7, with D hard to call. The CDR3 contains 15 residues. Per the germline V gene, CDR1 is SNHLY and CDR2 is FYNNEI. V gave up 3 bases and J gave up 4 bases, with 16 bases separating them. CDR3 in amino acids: CASSDLISLIYEQYF. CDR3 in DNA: TGTGCCAGCAGTGATCTTATCTCCCTAATTTACGAGCAGTACTTC. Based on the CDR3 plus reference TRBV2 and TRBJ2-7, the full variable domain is EPEVTQTPSHQVTQMGQEVILRCVPISNHLYFYWYRQILGQKVEFLVSFYNNEISEKSEIFDDQFSVERPDGSNFTLKIRSTKLEDSAMYFCASSDLISLIYEQYFGPGTRLTVT.

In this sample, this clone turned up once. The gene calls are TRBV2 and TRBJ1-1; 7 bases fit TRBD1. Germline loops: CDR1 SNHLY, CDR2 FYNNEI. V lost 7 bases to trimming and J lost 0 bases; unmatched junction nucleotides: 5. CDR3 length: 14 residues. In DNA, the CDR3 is TGTGCCAGCACCCACAGGGGATTGAACACTGAAGCTTTCTTT. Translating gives CASTHRGLNTEAFF.

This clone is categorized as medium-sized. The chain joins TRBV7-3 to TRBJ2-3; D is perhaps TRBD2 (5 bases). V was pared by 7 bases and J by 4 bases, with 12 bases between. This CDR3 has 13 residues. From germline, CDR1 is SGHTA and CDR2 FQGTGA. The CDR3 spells CASTDYGADTQYF. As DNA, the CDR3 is TGTGCCAGCACCGACTACGGCGCAGATACGCAGTATTTT.

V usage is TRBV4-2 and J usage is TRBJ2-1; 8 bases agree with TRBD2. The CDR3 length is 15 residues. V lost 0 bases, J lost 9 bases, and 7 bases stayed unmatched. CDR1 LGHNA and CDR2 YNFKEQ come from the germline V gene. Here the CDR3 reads CASSQEWRGGSEQFF. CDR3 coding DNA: TGTGCCAGCAGCCAAGAATGGCGCGGGGGGAGTGAGCAGTTCTTC.

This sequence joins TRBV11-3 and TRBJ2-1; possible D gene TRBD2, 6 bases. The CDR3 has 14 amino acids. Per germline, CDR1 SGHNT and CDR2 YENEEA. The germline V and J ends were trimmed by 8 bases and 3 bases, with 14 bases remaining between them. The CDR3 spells CASSRDSNYNEQFF. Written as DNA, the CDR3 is TGTGCCAGCTCTCGGGACTCTAACTACAATGAGCAGTTCTTC.

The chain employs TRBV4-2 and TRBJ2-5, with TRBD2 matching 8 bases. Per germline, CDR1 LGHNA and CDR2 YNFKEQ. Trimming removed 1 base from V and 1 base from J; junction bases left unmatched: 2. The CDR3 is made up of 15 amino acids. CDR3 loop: CASSQAAGGQETQYF. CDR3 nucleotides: TGTGCCAGCAGCCAAGCCGCGGGGGGCCAAGAGACCCAGTACTTC.

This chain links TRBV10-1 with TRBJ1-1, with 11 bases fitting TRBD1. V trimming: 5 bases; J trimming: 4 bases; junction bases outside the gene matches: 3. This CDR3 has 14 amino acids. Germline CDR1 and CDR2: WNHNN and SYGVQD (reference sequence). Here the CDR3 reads CASSNGTGGTEAFF. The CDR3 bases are TGCGCCAGCAGTAACGGGACAGGGGGCACTGAAGCTTTCTTT.

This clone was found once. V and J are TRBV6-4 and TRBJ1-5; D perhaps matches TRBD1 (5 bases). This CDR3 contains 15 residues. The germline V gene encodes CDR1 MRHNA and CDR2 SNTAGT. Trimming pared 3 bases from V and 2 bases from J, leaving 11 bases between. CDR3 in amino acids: CASSENGGGNQPQHF. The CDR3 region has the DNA TGTGCCAGCAGTGAGAACGGAGGGGGCAATCAGCCCCAGCATTTT.

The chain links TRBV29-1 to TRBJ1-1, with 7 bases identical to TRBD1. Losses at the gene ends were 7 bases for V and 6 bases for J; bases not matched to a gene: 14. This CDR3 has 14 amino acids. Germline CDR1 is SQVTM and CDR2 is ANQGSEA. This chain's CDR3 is CSATRTGIFSEAFF. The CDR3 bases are TGCAGCGCTACCCGGACAGGCATTTTCTCTGAAGCTTTCTTT.

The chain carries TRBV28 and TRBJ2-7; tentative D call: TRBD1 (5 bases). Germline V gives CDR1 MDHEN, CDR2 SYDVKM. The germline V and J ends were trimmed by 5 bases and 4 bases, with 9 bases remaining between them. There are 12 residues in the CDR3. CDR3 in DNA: TGTGCCAGCAGTCCAGGGTATTACGAGCAGTACGTC. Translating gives CASSPGYYEQYV.

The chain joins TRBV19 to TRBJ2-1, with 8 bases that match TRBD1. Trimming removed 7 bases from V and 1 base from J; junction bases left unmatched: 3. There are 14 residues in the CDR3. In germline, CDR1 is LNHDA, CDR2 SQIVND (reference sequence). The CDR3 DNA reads TGTGCCAGTAAACAGGGGGTTTCCTACAATGAGCAGTTCTTC. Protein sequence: CASKQGVSYNEQFF.

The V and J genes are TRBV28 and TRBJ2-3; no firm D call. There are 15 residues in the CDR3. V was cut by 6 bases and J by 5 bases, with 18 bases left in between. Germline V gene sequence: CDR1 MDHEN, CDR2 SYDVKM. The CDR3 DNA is TGTGCCAGCAGCCAGGCCCAAGGTCGCGTAGATACGCAGTATTTT. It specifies CASSQAQGRVDTQYF.

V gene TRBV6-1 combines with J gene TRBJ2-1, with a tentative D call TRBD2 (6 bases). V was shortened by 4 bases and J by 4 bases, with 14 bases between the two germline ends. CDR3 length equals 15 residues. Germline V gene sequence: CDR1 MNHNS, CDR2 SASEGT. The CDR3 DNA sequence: TGTGCCAGCAGTGCCCCTGAGGCGGGGTACAATGAGCAGTTCTTC. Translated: CASSAPEAGYNEQFF.

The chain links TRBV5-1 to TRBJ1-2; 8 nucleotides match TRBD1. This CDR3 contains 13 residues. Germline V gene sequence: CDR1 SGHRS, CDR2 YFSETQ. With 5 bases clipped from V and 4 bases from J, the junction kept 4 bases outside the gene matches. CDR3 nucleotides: TGCGCCAGCAGTCTGGACAGGGCCTATGGCTACACCTTC. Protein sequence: CASSLDRAYGYTF.

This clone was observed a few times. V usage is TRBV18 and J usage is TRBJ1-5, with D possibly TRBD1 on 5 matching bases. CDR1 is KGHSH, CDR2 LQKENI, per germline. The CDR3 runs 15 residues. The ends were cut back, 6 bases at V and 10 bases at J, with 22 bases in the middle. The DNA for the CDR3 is TGTGCCAGCTCCTCAGAAGCAGGGATGGCAGGACCCCAGCATTTT. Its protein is CASSSEAGMAGPQHF.

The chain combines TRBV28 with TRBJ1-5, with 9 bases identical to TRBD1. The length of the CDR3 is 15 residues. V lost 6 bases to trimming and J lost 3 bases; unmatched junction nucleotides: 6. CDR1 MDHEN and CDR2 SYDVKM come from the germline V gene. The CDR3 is CASRTGGPINQPQHF. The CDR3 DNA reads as TGTGCCAGCAGGACAGGGGGGCCGATCAATCAGCCCCAGCATTTT.

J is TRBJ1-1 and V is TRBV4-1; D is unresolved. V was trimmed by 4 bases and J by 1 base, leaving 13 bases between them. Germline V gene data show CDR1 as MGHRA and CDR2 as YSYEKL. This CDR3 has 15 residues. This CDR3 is CASSPPLTENTEAFF. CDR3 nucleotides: TGCGCCAGCAGCCCCCCTCTTACAGAGAACACTGAAGCTTTCTTT.

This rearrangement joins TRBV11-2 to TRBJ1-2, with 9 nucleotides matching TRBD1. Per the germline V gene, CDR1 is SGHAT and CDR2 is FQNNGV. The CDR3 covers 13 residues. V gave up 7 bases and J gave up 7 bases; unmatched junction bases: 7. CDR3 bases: TGTGCCAGCACGCCAAAACAGGGGGCTGGCTACACCTTC. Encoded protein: CASTPKQGAGYTF.